This entry features one TCR beta chain sequence. Its antigen is undetermined. CD4+ T cells from unexposed donors were obtained before the COVID-19 pandemic (2011-2018). Isolation of CD4+ T cells took place after about 9 days in culture. The sample comes from a study of CD4 T cells in relation to SARS-CoV-2 and coronaviruses. Overall study: PBMCs were cultured with antigen for around nine days before TCR beta sequencing.

Generated by immunoSEQ multiplex PCR, the TCRdb table keeps only in-frame clones and is missing some. This table has just over 25,000 clones, 70% to 80% appearing once. The CDR3 runs 17 residues. The germline CDR1 and CDR2 sequences are MGHRA and YSYEKL. Trimming removed 0 bases from V and 3 bases from J; junction bases left unmatched: 6. This rearrangement joins TRBV4-1 to TRBJ1-5; TRBD1 matches 9 bases. The receptor was isolated from a human donor in good health. Material for sequencing was CD4+ T cells from PBMCs, cultured in vitro. CDR3 in DNA: TGCGCCAGCAGCCAAGATTGGGGGACAGGGAACAATCAGCCCCAGCATTTT. Encoded protein: CASSQDWGTGNNQPQHF.